The clone carrying this T cell receptor (beta chain) was observed a single time. The data are from a study of blood T cell repertoires in COVID-19. Study-level information: The United States, Italy and Spain were the sources of the acute and convalescent COVID-19 samples. T cells, B-cell-depleted T cells, or PBMCs supplied cDNA or gDNA.

Participants were aged about 18 to 90 years, lived in around 22 US areas, and enrolled virtually. Cohorts were assigned according to the clinical history that participants reported. Germline V gene lookup returns CDR1 KGHSH and CDR2 LQKENI. The CDR3 spans 16 residues. After removal of 2 bases from V and 4 bases from J, the junction contained 7 bases not matched to a gene. Only in-frame clones appear in the TCRdb table, and some are missing; sequencing was by immunoSEQ multiplex PCR. The sample records 300,000 or so clones, around 86% being singletons. The chain employs TRBV18 and TRBJ2-5; 10 positions match TRBD1. Sequencing input: PBMCs or T cells enriched from blood (not recorded which). The receptor was isolated from a woman aged 18-35 years who had recovered from COVID-19. The chain's CDR3 is CASSPTGTGARETQYF. As DNA, the CDR3 is TGTGCCAGCTCACCAACAGGGACAGGGGCACGAGAGACCCAGTACTTC.